This T cell receptor beta chain was documented in a study of T cell responses to AZD1222 COVID-19 vaccine. Notes on the study in general: Across spike, vaccine-associated CD4 TCRs were found, dominant at 160-218 and 743-854.

In regard to this clone: Its antigen is undetermined.

Data came from immunoSEQ multiplex PCR; TCRdb stores just in-frame clones and leaves some out. The repertoire holds about 130,000 clones, roughly 92% seen once, with more than 0.95% in the top ten. V was trimmed by 6 bases and J by 3 bases, leaving 17 bases between them. The CDR3 runs to 16 residues. CDR1 MDHEN and CDR2 SYDVKM come from the germline V gene. The chain links TRBV28 to TRBJ2-2; a possible D gene is TRBD1 (6 bases). Specimen: peripheral blood, collected 28 days after the second AZD1222 dose. This TCR was sampled from an adult who received the AZD1222 COVID-19 vaccine. The CDR3 DNA follows: TGTGCCAGCAGCCCTCCCAGGGGCGCGGACACCGGGGAGCTGTTTTTT. It is translated as CASSPPRGADTGELFF.